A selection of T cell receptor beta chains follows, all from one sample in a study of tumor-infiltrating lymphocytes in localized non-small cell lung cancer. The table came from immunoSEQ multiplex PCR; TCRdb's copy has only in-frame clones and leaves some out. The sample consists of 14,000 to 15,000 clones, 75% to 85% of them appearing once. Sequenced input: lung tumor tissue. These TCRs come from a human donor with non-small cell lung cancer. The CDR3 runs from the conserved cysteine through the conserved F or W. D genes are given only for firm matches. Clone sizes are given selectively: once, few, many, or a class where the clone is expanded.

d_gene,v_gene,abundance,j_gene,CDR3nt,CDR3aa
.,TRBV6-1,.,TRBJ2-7,TGTGCCAGCAGTGTTGAGGAGTCCTACGAGCAGTACTTC,CASSVEESYEQYF
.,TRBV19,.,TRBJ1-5,TGTGCCAGTAGTATGTCCAGTCCGAATCAGCCCCAGCATTTT,CASSMSSPNQPQHF
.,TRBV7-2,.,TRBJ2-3,TGTGCCAGCAGCTTAGCGGGTTCCCGATCAGATACGCAGTATTTT,CASSLAGSRSDTQYF
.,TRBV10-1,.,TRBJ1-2,TGCGCCAGCAGTGAGTCAGGGAGTCGTGGCTACACCTTC,CASSESGSRGYTF
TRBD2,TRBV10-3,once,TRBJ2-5,TGTGCCATCAAGGGCGGGAGGGGAGAAGAGACCCAGTACTTC,CAIKGGRGEETQYF
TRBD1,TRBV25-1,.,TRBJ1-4,TGTGCCAGCCGACAGGGCCTTAATGAAAAACTGTTTTTT,CASRQGLNEKLFF
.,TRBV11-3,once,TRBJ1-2,TGTGCCAGCAGCTTAACGGGCAGCATCTATGGCTACACCTTC,CASSLTGSIYGYTF
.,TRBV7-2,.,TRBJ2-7,TGTGCCAGCAGCCCAGATAGCGGAAGGGCCTACGAGCAGTACTTC,CASSPDSGRAYEQYF
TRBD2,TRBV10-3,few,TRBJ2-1,TGTGCCATCAGTGAAGCTAGCGGAGCCTACAATGAGCAGTTCTTC,CAISEASGAYNEQFF
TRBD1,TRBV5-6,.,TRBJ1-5,TGTGCCAGCAGCCTCGGGACAGGGATATGGGGCAATCAGCCCCAGCATTTT,CASSLGTGIWGNQPQHF
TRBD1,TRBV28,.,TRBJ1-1,TGTGCCAGCACCCCCTCACGGGGGACAGCATCTTACACTGAAGCTTTCTTT,CASTPSRGTASYTEAFF
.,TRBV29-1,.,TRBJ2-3,TGCAGCGCCGGTAGGCCCAGGGATACGCAGTATTTT,CSAGRPRDTQYF
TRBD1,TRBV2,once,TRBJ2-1,TGTGCCAGCAATCCACAGGGGTCCTACAATGAGCAGTTCTTC,CASNPQGSYNEQFF
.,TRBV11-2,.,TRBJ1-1,TGTGCCAGCAGCTTGGACCCTATGAACACTGAAGCTTTCTTT,CASSLDPMNTEAFF
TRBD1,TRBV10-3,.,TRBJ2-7,TGTGCCATCAGTTCCGGGACAGGGATCTCCTACGAGCAGTACTTC,CAISSGTGISYEQYF
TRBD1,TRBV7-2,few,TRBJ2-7,TGTGCCAGCAGCTCCCAGACAGGGAGTTACGAGCAGTACTTC,CASSSQTGSYEQYF
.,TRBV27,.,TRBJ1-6,TGTGCCAGCAGTCCCGCGTTTAGGCCTAATTCACCCCTCCACTTT,CASSPAFRPNSPLHF
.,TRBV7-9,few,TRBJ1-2,TGTGCCAGCAGCCGGACTTTTCAGGGGCTGGGCTCGAGCTACACCTTC,CASSRTFQGLGSSYTF
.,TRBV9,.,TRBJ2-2,TGTGCCAGCACGTCGAACACCGGGGAGCTGTTTTTT,CASTSNTGELFF
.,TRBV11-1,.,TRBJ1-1,TGTGCCAGCAGCTCCGGACAGTTCACTGAAGCTTTCTTT,CASSSGQFTEAFF
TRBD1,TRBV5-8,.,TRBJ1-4,TGTGCCAGCAACAGTCGTCTGGACAGGGGAAGCTTAGAAAAACTGTTTTTT,CASNSRLDRGSLEKLFF
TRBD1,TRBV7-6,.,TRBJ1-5,TGTGCCAGCAGCTTAGGGGCGTCAGGGGGTAATCAGCCCCAGCATTTT,CASSLGASGGNQPQHF
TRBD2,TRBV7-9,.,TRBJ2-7,TGTGCCAGCAGCTCGCGACTAGCGGGAGGCTCCCCCCCTTGGGAGCAGTACTTC,CASSSRLAGGSPPWEQYF
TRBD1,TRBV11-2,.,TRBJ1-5,TGTGCCAGCAGCTTAGATGAAATAGGGGGCCTTAATCAGCCCCAGCATTTT,CASSLDEIGGLNQPQHF
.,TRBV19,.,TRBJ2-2,TGTGCCAGTAGTATCTGGGGAAACACCGGGGAGCTGTTTTTT,CASSIWGNTGELFF
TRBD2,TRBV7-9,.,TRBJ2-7,TGTGCCAGCAGCTTCGGGGGGGCCTACGAGCAGTACTTC,CASSFGGAYEQYF
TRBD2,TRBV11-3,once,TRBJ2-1,TGTGCCAGCAGCTCGATACTAGCGGGCCCTAGTGAGCAGTTCTTC,CASSSILAGPSEQFF
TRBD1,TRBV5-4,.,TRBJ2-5,TGTGCCAGCATCCCACCGGGACAGGGCACCCAAGAGACCCAGTACTTC,CASIPPGQGTQETQYF
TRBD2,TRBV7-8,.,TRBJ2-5,TGTGCCAGCAGCTTGGGACTAGCGGTACAAGAGACCCAGTACTTC,CASSLGLAVQETQYF
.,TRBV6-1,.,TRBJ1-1,TGTGCCAGCAGTGAAATTGGAAGGGGAACTGAAGCTTTCTTT,CASSEIGRGTEAFF
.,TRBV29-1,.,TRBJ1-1,TGCAGCGTTGTTTTCAGGAACACTGAAGCTTTCTTT,CSVVFRNTEAFF
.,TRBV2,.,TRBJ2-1,TGTGCCAGCAGTGAGGGGGGTGGGACACTGTACAATGAGCAGTTCTTC,CASSEGGGTLYNEQFF
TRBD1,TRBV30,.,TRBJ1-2,TGTGCCTGGAGGGACAGGGGTGGCTACACCTTC,CAWRDRGGYTF
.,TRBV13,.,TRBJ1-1,TGTGCCAGCAGCACTACACGGAACACTGAAGCTTTCTTT,CASSTTRNTEAFF
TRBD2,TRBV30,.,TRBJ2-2,TGTGCCTGGAGTGTCGGACTAGCCTCCGGGGAGCTGTTTTTT,CAWSVGLASGELFF
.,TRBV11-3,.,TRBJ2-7,TGTGCCAGCAGCTTAGATAGGTTCGGCAGAACCTACGAGCAGTACTTC,CASSLDRFGRTYEQYF
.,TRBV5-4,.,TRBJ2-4,TGTGCCAGCAGCTTGGCACAGGGAAACAAAAACATTCAGTACTTC,CASSLAQGNKNIQYF
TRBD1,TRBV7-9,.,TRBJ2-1,TGTGCCAGCAGCTTCCGACAGGGGAGCTACAATGAGCAGTTCTTC,CASSFRQGSYNEQFF
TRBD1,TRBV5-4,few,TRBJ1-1,TGTGCCAGCACCCCCTCAACAGGGGGCAGGGCTTTCTTT,CASTPSTGGRAFF
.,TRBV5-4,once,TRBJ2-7,TGTGCCAGCAGCTTGGACAGGGTAAGCGAGCAGTACTTC,CASSLDRVSEQYF
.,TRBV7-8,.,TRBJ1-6,TGTGCCAGCAGCTTATTGCTCACGACGGTTTATAATTCACCCCTCCACTTT,CASSLLLTTVYNSPLHF
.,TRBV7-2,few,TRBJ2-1,TGTGCCAGCAGCTTGTGGCAGTCCCTTGCTTCGGGCAATGAGCAGTTCTTC,CASSLWQSLASGNEQFF
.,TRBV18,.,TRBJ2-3,TGTGCCAGCTCACCACCGTCTGTAGATACGCAGTATTTT,CASSPPSVDTQYF
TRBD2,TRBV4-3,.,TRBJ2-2,TGCGCCAGCAGCCAAGATTGGAGCGGGAGTACCACCGGGGAGCTGTTTTTT,CASSQDWSGSTTGELFF
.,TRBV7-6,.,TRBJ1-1,TGTGCCAGCAGCTCCGCACCAGACACTGAAGCTTTCTTT,CASSSAPDTEAFF
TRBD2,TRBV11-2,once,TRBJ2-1,TGTGCCAGCAGAACTAGCGGGAGAAGATCCTACAATGAGCAGTTCTTC,CASRTSGRRSYNEQFF
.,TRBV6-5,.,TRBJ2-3,TGTGCCAGCAGTTTGGACATGTACACAGATACGCAGTATTTT,CASSLDMYTDTQYF
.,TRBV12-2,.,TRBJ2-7,TGTGCAAGTCGCTTATGGTGCTCGGACAGGGGGCATTGGCGTACCTACTTC,CASRLWCSDRGHWRTYF
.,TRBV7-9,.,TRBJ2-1,TGTGCCAGCAGCCCAGGTAGAGGGGGCTCCTACAATGAGCAGTTCTTC,CASSPGRGGSYNEQFF
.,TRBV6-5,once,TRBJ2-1,TGTGCCAGCAGTTACTCCGGGGAGGTAGCCTACAATGAGCAGTTCTTC,CASSYSGEVAYNEQFF
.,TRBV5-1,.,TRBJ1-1,TGCGCCAGCAGCTTGGGGCCCTTTTCTGGCACTGAAGCTTTCTTT,CASSLGPFSGTEAFF
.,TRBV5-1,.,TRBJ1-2,TGCGCCAGCAGCGGAACCGGGACGCGGAACTATGGCTACACCTTC,CASSGTGTRNYGYTF
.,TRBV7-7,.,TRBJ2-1,TGTGCCAGCAGCGCTGAGAGAAGGGGTGAGCAGTTCTTC,CASSAERRGEQFF
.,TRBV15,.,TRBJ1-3,TGTGCCACCAGCAGAGATGGAAACACCATATATTTT,CATSRDGNTIYF
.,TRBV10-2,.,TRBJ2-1,TGCGCCAGCAGTGAGATGTGGGGCCGTCATAGAGGCAATGAGCAGTTCTTC,CASSEMWGRHRGNEQFF